This T cell receptor (beta chain) was found in a study of T cells after yellow fever vaccination. Making TCR cDNA involved 5'RACE template switching, which added UMIs and a universal primer site. TCRdb reprocessed the 5' RACE reads via MiXCR and lists one record per CDR3 protein. The table shows more than 350,000 distinct CDR3 sequences, with 11% occurring only once. Study-wide findings and caveats: Overlap between CD4 and CD8 compartments was detected for a small share of clonotypes.

The CDR3 is 15 residues long. With 2 bases removed from V and 7 bases from J, the gap between germline ends came to 14 bases. From germline, CDR1 is ENHRY and CDR2 SYGVKD. With regard to this clonotype: The antigen is not known.

This chain joins TRBV10-3 and TRBJ1-4; D is undetermined. This sample comprised PBMCs, obtained on the day of the first yellow fever vaccination. The clonotype originates from a man between 18 and 29 years old who received the YFV17D yellow fever vaccine. For the CDR3, the DNA is TGTGCCATCAGTGAGAGCAGGCAAGGGCCTGAAAAACTGTTTTTT. It is translated as CAISESRQGPEKLFF.